The 11 T cell receptor beta chains below all came from one sample that was sequenced in a study of shared clonotypes between healthy human individuals. Some clones are missing from TCRdb's copy, which holds only in-frame ones; the method was immunoSEQ multiplex PCR. The sample carries around 510,000 clones, roughly 95% recorded once. The sequencing sample was made of naive CD4+ T cells sorted from blood. The subset denotes: CD45RA+ positively selected. These TCRs come from a woman aged 25 to 45 in good health.

The chain carries TRBV5-4 and TRBJ2-7, with D hard to call. In germline, CDR1 is SGHNT, CDR2 YYREEE (reference sequence). The V and J ends lost 6 bases and 6 bases respectively, with 19 bases between them. The length of the CDR3 is 14 residues. The CDR3 DNA follows: TGTGCCAGCACCCCGAGGCTAGAGGTATCCGAGCAGTACTTC. It encodes CASTPRLEVSEQYF.

A remark on this clone: At one boundary the junction diverges from the germline segment, which might be a read error. The chain combines TRBV6-1 with TRBJ2-1; TRBD2 matches at 7 bases. The CDR3 extends over 12 amino acids. Germline lookup yields CDR1 MNHNS and CDR2 SASEGT. Here the CDR3 DNA reads TGTGCCAGCAGTAGGGCTAGCGGAGCCTTGGTCTTC. Its protein is CASSRASGALVF.

Regarding this clone: The identical CDR3 is also encoded by other nucleotide sequences in the sample. The chain joins TRBV28 to TRBJ1-1; D gene ambiguous. The CDR3 is made up of 15 amino acids. CDR1 and CDR2 (germline): MDHEN, SYDVKM. Trimming left V 6 bases short and J 1 base short, with 15 bases between. In DNA, the CDR3 is TGTGCCAGCAGACCGGCAGGAGGGCGGAACACTGAAGCTTTCTTT. It encodes CASRPAGGRNTEAFF.

V and J are TRBV28 and TRBJ1-2; 7 nucleotides agree with TRBD1. CDR1 MDHEN and CDR2 SYDVKM come from the germline V gene. Losses at the gene ends were 8 bases for V and 0 bases for J; bases not matched to a gene: 6. The CDR3 loop spans 14 amino acids. Here the CDR3 reads CASRGQAANYGYTF. In DNA, the CDR3 is TGTGCCAGCCGCGGACAGGCAGCTAACTATGGCTACACCTTC.

This chain joins TRBV27 and TRBJ2-7; 16 bases align to TRBD2. The V gene end was trimmed by 9 bases and the J gene end by 5 bases; junction bases not matched to a gene: 13. This CDR3 contains 17 residues. CDR1 and CDR2 (germline): MNHEY, SMNVEV (reference sequence). The CDR3 nucleotides are TGTGCCAGTAGGGGACTAGCGGGAGGGCCGGTAAACCACGAGCAGTACTTC. The encoded protein is CASRGLAGGPVNHEQYF.

The V call is TRBV2, the J call TRBJ1-1; weak D call: TRBD1 (5 bases). Germline V gene lookup returns CDR1 SNHLY and CDR2 FYNNEI. The CDR3 extends over 12 amino acids. V lost 6 bases and J 9 bases, leaving 14 bases between the germline ends. In DNA, the CDR3 is TGTGCCAGCAGATACGGGGGAGAGAAAGCTTTCTTT. Translated: CASRYGGEKAFF.

The J gene is TRBJ1-1, the V gene TRBV6-1; possibly TRBD1 for D (6 bases). The CDR3 contains 14 residues. Germline lookup yields CDR1 MNHNS and CDR2 SASEGT. The ends were cut back, 1 base at V and 4 bases at J, with 10 bases in the middle. This chain's CDR3 is CASSEDRAGTEAFF. In DNA, the CDR3 is TGTGCCAGCAGTGAAGACAGGGCTGGCACTGAAGCTTTCTTT.

This sequence joins TRBV29-1 and TRBJ2-5, with TRBD2 identical over 15 bases. The CDR3 is 16 residues long. In germline, CDR1 is SQVTM, CDR2 ANQGSEA. Trimming removed 4 bases from V and 5 bases from J; junction bases left unmatched: 8. The CDR3 sequence: CSVAGLAGGPEETQYF. The CDR3 DNA is TGCAGCGTTGCTGGACTAGCGGGAGGGCCAGAGGAGACCCAGTACTTC.

This chain joins TRBV7-9 and TRBJ1-4, with D possibly matching TRBD1 (5 bases). The CDR3 covers 14 residues. Germline CDR1 SEHNR, CDR2 FQNEAQ (reference sequence). V lost 2 bases and J lost 8, with 12 bases in between. The CDR3 DNA reads as TGTGCCAGCAGCTTAAGTCAGGGAGGGGAAAAACTGTTTTTT. It codes for CASSLSQGGEKLFF.

This clone was recorded once. This rearrangement joins TRBV27 to TRBJ2-5; 12 bases line up with TRBD2. Germline V CDR1 and CDR2: MNHEY, SMNVEV (reference sequence). V gave up 0 bases and J gave up 11 bases; unmatched junction bases: 10. The CDR3 extends over 16 amino acids. Written as DNA, the CDR3 is TGTGCCAGCAGTTTATCCAGACTAGCGGGAGTGAAGGAGCAGTACTTC. Amino acid sequence: CASSLSRLAGVKEQYF.

Turning to this clone: Other nucleotide sequences from this sample produce the same CDR3. V usage is TRBV28 and J usage is TRBJ1-1; D unclear. Between the trimmed V and J ends, which lost 2 bases and 5 bases, there was a span of 9 bases. The germline V gene has CDR1 MDHEN and CDR2 SYDVKM. This CDR3 region has 13 residues. The CDR3 nucleotides read TGTGCCAGCAGTTTAGACCGAGGGACTGAAGCTTTCTTT. As protein: CASSLDRGTEAFF. The variable domain in full, completed from reference TRBV28 and TRBJ1-1, reads DVKVTQSSRYLVKRTGEKVFLECVQDMDHENMFWYRQDPGLGLRLIYFSYDVKMKEKGDIPEGYSVSREKKERFSLILESASTNQTSMYLCASSLDRGTEAFFGQGTRLTVV.